Listed below are T cell receptor beta chains from one sample, sequenced in a study of T cells in Graves' hyperthyroidism and ophthalmopathy. A single record per CDR3 protein comes from TCRdb applying MiXCR to the multiplex PCR reads. The sample has 540,000 or so distinct CDR3 sequences; about a sixth are singletons. The material sequenced was blood. The receptors stem from a woman under 40 with Graves' hyperthyroidism. Each CDR3 is given with its conserved first and last residue. D genes are given only for firm matches. Clone size, where shown, is once, few, many, or a class for clones that have expanded.

v_gene,len,j_gene,abundance,d_gene,CDR3aa,CDR3nt
TRBV19,16,TRBJ2-2,NA,TRBD1,CASSLEGTANTGELFF,TGTGCCAGTAGTTTAGAGGGGACAGCGAACACCGGGGAGCTGTTTTTT
TRBV10-1,13,TRBJ1-4,NA,NA,CASSAGSGEKLFF,TGCGCCAGCTCAGCGGGTTCTGGTGAAAAACTGTTTTTT
TRBV30,15,TRBJ2-1,NA,NA,CAWTGHLGGYNEQFF,TGTGCCTGGACAGGACACCTGGGGGGATACAATGAGCAGTTCTTC
TRBV12-3/TRBV12-4,16,TRBJ2-2,many,NA,CASSSWALMNTGELFF,TGTGCCAGCAGCTCCTGGGCCCTCATGAACACCGGGGAGCTGTTTTTT
TRBV12-3/TRBV12-4,14,TRBJ1-1,many,NA,CASSFGLGDTEAFF,TGTGCCAGCAGTTTCGGACTGGGGGACACTGAAGCTTTCTTT
TRBV12-3/TRBV12-4,17,TRBJ2-1,many,TRBD2,CASSPEGLAGGHNEQFF,TGTGCCAGCAGTCCCGAGGGACTAGCGGGAGGCCACAATGAGCAGTTCTTC
TRBV7-2,17,TRBJ1-4,many,TRBD1,CASAPGTATFTNEKLFF,TGTGCCAGTGCCCCCGGGACAGCGACGTTCACTAATGAAAAACTGTTTTTT
TRBV14,17,TRBJ2-7,NA,TRBD2,CASSRGVGLAETYEQYF,TGTGCCAGCAGCCGAGGGGTCGGACTAGCGGAGACCTACGAGCAGTACTTC
TRBV12-5,16,TRBJ2-1,NA,TRBD2,CASGLRTSGRYNEQFF,TGTGCTAGTGGTCTCCGGACTAGCGGGAGGTACAATGAGCAGTTCTTC
TRBV7-9,15,TRBJ2-1,NA,NA,CASSLEDSLANEQFF,TGTGCCAGCAGCTTAGAAGACTCTCTCGCCAATGAGCAGTTCTTC
TRBV12-5,13,TRBJ2-7,many,NA,CASGFQEIYEQYF,TGTGCTAGTGGTTTCCAGGAAATCTACGAGCAGTACTTC
TRBV6-5,20,TRBJ2-7,NA,NA,CASSYSREVERQPTTYEQYF,TGTGCCAGCAGTTACTCGCGAGAAGTAGAGAGACAGCCTACTACCTACGAGCAGTACTTC